This section outlines one T cell receptor (beta chain) sequence together with its context. The antigen is not known. An end of the junction differs from the germline gene, which may be a read error. The CDR3 runs to 15 residues. CDR1 is MGHRA, CDR2 YSYEKL, per germline. This sample was taken from a study of cytomegalovirus exposure and HLA in healthy donors. Overall study context: Researchers found that 81% of over 350 genotyped donors fell within the Caucasian-associated ancestry cluster. General study results and limits: Accurate prediction of most subjects' HLA-A and HLA-B alleles from TCR beta sequences was reported. The authors enumerated 150 to 200 TCR beta chains as linked to cytomegalovirus. There were some public TCRs occurring in many donors, but most TCR sequences were rare.

PCR primers comprised 60 Vbeta and 13 Jbeta primers. Assay used: immunoSEQ multiplex PCR; TCRdb lists only in-frame clones, some missing. This sample yields some 150,000 clones, of which around 80% are seen a single time; 4.5% to 5.5% belongs to the top ten. This clonotype was obtained from a woman aged 50 to 65 in good health and CMV-seropositive. This chain uses TRBV4-1 with TRBJ2-3; 8 bases map to TRBD1. Sequenced sample: PBMCs. The CDR3 loop is CASSIRTGTTDTRYF. DNA of the CDR3: TGCGCCAGCAGCATCCGGACAGGGACCACAGATACGCGGTATTTT.